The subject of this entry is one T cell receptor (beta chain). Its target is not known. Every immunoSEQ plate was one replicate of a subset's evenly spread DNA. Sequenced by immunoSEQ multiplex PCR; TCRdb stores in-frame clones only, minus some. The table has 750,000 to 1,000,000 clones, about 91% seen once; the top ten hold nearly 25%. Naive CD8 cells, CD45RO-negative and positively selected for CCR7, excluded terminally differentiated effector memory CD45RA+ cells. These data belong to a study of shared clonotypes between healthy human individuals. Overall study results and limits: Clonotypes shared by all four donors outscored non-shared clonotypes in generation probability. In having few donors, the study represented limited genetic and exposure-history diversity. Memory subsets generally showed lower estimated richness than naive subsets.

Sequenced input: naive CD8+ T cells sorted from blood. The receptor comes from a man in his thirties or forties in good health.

The CDR3 spells CSVVRENTGELFF. CDR3 sequence (DNA): TGCAGCGTTGTCAGGGAAAACACCGGGGAGCTGTTTTTT. The chain joins TRBV29-1 to TRBJ2-2; tentatively, D is TRBD1 (5 bases). Germline values: CDR1 SQVTM, CDR2 ANQGSEA. Deletions cut 4 bases from V and 2 bases from J, with 8 bases between. The CDR3 contains 13 residues.